These T cell receptor beta chains were read from a single sample in a study of blood T cell repertoires in COVID-19. This table comes from immunoSEQ multiplex PCR, and its TCRdb copy is limited to in-frame clones, with some not included. The sample records nearly 250,000 clones, approximately 90% being singletons. Material for sequencing was PBMCs or T cells enriched from blood (not recorded which). Source of these receptors: a man in his forties or fifties who had been exposed to COVID-19. The CDR3 runs from the conserved cysteine through the conserved F or W. D genes are given only for firm matches. Only part of the rows carry a size: once, few, many, or a class if the clone is expanded.

>TRBV28|TRBJ1-1|.|.
TGTGCCAGCAGTCTCACAGGGCTCACTGAAGCTTTCTTT
CASSLTGLTEAFF
>TRBV21-1|TRBJ1-2|.|.
TGTGCCAGCAGCAAAGTTCGGGGTACCTATGGCTACACCTTC
CASSKVRGTYGYTF
>TRBV27|TRBJ2-1|TRBD2|.
TGTGCCAGCAGAGCCCTGACTAGCGGAAACTCCTACAATGAGCAGTTCTTC
CASRALTSGNSYNEQFF
>TRBV5-8|TRBJ1-5|.|.
TGTGCCAGCACCCCGGTTGTACTACAGCCCCAGCATTTT
CASTPVVLQPQHF
>TRBV12-3/TRBV12-4|TRBJ1-1|.|.
TGTGCCAGCAGTCTGGAGACTGAAGCTTTCTTT
CASSLETEAFF
>TRBV11-3|TRBJ1-3|.|.
TGTGCCAGCAGCTTACAGGTTTTCTCTGGAAACACCATATATTTT
CASSLQVFSGNTIYF
>TRBV3-1/TRBV3-2|TRBJ1-6|.|.
TGTGCCAGCAGCCAAGCGTGGGGGGAATCACCCCTCCACTTT
CASSQAWGESPLHF
>TRBV12-3/TRBV12-4|TRBJ2-5|TRBD1|.
TGTGCCAGCAATCTCCGACAGGGCGAGACCCAGTACTTC
CASNLRQGETQYF
>TRBV6-1|TRBJ1-5|.|.
TGTGCCAGCAGTGATTGGGTATTCGGGAATCAGCCCCAGCATTTT
CASSDWVFGNQPQHF
>TRBV11-3|TRBJ2-5|.|once
TGTGCCAGCGCAGGGTTTGGAGAGACCCAGTACTTC
CASAGFGETQYF
>TRBV2|TRBJ2-3|TRBD2|.
TGTGCCAGCACGTTGGGACTAGCGGGGGGAAGGGATACGCAGTATTTT
CASTLGLAGGRDTQYF
>TRBV6-6|TRBJ1-4|TRBD1|.
TGTGCCAGCAGACGGGACAGGGGGCACCAGACGGAAAAACTGTTTTTT
CASRRDRGHQTEKLFF
>TRBV11-3|TRBJ2-2|TRBD2|.
TGTGCCAGCAGCCCCGGACTAGCGGGAGTGGTCGGGGAGCTGTTTTTT
CASSPGLAGVVGELFF
>TRBV7-2|TRBJ1-5|.|few
TGTGCCAGCACCTACTCAAATAATCAGCCCCAGCATTTT
CASTYSNNQPQHF
>TRBV19|TRBJ1-1|TRBD1|.
TGTGCCAGTAGTTTCCGACAGGGATTTAACACTGAAGCTTTCTTT
CASSFRQGFNTEAFF
>TRBV24-1|TRBJ2-2|TRBD2|.
TGTGCCACCAGTGATCTCAATAGGGGACTAGCGGGAGGAAAACTGAACACCGGGGAGCTGTTTTTT
CATSDLNRGLAGGKLNTGELFF
>TRBV18|TRBJ1-3|TRBD1|.
TGTGCCAGCTCATCTTCCGGGACAGCCTCTGGAAACACCATATATTTT
CASSSSGTASGNTIYF
>TRBV7-3|TRBJ1-2|TRBD1|.
TGTGCCAGCAGCCCGACGACAGGGATATACACCTTC
CASSPTTGIYTF
>TRBV18|TRBJ2-1|TRBD2|.
TGTGCCAGCTCACCGATCACCACTACAGCGGGGTCCTACAATGAGCAGTTCTTC
CASSPITTTAGSYNEQFF
>TRBV7-9|TRBJ1-2|.|.
TGTGCCAGCAGCTTTGAAAAAGGGGTAAGCCGGTTCGCAAATGGCTACACCTTC
CASSFEKGVSRFANGYTF
>TRBV5-4|TRBJ1-2|TRBD1|.
TGTGCCAGCAGCTTGGCGACAGGGCGCTATGGCTACACCTTC
CASSLATGRYGYTF
>TRBV5-1|TRBJ2-2|TRBD1|.
TGCGCCAGCAGCTCTTACGGACAGGGGACCGGGGAGCTGTTTTTT
CASSSYGQGTGELFF